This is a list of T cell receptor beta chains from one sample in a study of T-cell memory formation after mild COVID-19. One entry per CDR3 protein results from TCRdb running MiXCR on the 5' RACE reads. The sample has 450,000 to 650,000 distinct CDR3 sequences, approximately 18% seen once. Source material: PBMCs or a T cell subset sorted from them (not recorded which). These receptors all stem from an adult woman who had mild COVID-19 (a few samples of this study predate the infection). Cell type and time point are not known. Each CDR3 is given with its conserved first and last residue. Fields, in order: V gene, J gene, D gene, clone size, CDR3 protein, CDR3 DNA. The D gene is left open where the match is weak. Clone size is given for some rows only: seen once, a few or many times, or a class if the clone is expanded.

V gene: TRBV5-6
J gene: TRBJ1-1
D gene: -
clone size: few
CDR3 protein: CASSLADRRNTEAFF
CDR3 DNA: TGTGCCAGCAGCTTGGCCGACAGACGCAACACTGAAGCTTTCTTT

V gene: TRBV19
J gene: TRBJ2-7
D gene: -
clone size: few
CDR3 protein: CASSTDWEQYF
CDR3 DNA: TGTGCCAGTAGTACCGATTGGGAGCAGTACTTC

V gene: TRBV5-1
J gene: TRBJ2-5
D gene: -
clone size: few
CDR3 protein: CASSLFQGQQETQYF
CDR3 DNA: TGCGCCAGCAGCTTGTTTCAGGGACAACAAGAGACCCAGTACTTC

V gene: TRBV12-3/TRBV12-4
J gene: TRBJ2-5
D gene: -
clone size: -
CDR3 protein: CASSSLRQAQETQYF
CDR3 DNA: TGTGCCAGCAGTTCTCTCCGCCAGGCTCAAGAGACCCAGTACTTC

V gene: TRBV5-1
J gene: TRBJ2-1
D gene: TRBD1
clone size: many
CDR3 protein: CASSPGGQGNNEQFF
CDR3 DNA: TGCGCCAGCAGCCCTGGCGGACAGGGAAACAATGAGCAGTTCTTC

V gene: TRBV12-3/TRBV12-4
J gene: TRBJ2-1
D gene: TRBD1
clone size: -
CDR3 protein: CASSYQGAYEQFF
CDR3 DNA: TGTGCCAGCAGTTATCAGGGGGCCTATGAGCAGTTCTTC

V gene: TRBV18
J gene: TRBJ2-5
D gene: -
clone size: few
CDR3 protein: CASSQGSGETQYF
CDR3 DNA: TGTGCCAGCTCACAGGGTTCGGGAGAGACCCAGTACTTC

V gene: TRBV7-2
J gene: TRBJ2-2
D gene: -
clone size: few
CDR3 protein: CASSKRPPNTGELFF
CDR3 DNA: TGTGCCAGCAGCAAGAGGCCCCCGAACACCGGGGAGCTGTTTTTT

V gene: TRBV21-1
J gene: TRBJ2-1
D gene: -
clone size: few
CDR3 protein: CASSKSGLAGGPWNEQFF
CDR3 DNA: TGTGCCAGCAGCAAAAGTGGACTAGCGGGGGGGCCGTGGAATGAGCAGTTCTTC

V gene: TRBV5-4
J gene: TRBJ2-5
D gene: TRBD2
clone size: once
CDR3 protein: CASSLGLAHQETQYF
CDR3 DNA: TGTGCCAGCAGCTTGGGACTAGCGCACCAAGAGACCCAGTACTTC

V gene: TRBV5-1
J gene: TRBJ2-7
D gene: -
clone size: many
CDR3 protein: CASSSGTLLEQYF
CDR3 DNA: TGCGCCAGCAGCTCCGGGACACTCCTTGAGCAGTACTTC

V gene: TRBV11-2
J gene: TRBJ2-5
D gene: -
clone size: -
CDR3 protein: CASSLDPRRGKGTQYF
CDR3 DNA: TGTGCCAGCAGCTTAGATCCCCGGCGAGGAAAGGGGACCCAGTACTTC

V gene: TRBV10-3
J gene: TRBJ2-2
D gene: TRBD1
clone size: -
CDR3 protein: CAISDPPGGTGELFF
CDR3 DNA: TGTGCCATCAGTGACCCTCCAGGGGGCACCGGGGAGCTGTTTTTT

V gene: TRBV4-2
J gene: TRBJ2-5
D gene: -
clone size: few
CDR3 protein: CASSRALGQSTQETQYF
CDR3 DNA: TGTGCCAGCAGCCGCGCGCTCGGGCAGAGCACTCAAGAGACCCAGTACTTC

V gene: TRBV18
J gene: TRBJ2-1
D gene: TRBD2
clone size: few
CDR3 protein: CASSPPAGTTSYNEQFF
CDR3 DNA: TGTGCCAGCTCACCACCGGCCGGGACTACCTCCTACAATGAGCAGTTCTTC

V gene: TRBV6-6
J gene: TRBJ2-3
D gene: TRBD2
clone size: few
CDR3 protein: CASRPLAGVSTDTQYF
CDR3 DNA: TGTGCCAGCAGGCCCCTGGCGGGGGTTAGCACAGATACGCAGTATTTT

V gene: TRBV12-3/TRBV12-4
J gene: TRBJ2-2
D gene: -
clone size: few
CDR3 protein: CASSQGGAGELFF
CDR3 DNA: TGTGCCAGCAGTCAAGGAGGAGCCGGGGAGCTGTTTTTT

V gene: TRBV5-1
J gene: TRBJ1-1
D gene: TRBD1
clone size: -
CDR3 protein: CASSGGTGDTEAFF
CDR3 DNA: TGCGCCAGCAGCGGGGGGACAGGGGACACTGAAGCTTTCTTT

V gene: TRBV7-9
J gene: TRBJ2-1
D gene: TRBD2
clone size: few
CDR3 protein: CASSFWTSGYNEQFF
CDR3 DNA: TGTGCCAGCAGCTTTTGGACTAGCGGTTACAATGAGCAGTTCTTC

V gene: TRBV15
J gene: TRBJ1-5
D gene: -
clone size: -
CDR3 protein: CATSAEQRRGTQHF
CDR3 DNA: TGTGCCACCAGCGCCGAACAACGCAGAGGTACCCAGCATTTT

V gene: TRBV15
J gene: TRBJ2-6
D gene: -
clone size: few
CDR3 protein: CATSRVGGSGANVLTF
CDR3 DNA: TGTGCCACCAGCAGAGTGGGGGGCTCTGGGGCCAACGTCCTGACTTTC

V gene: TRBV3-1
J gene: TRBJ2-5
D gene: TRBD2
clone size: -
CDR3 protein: CASSPRWTSYQETQYF
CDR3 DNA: TGTGCCAGCAGCCCCAGATGGACTAGTTACCAAGAGACCCAGTACTTC

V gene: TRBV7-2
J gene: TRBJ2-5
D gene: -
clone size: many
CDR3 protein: CASSLAQGTQETQYF
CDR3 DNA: TGTGCCAGCAGCTTAGCGCAGGGGACCCAAGAGACCCAGTACTTC

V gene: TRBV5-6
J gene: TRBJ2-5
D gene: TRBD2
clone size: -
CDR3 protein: CASSIPRGSETQYF
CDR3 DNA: TGTGCCAGCAGCATTCCCCGCGGGAGTGAGACCCAGTACTTC

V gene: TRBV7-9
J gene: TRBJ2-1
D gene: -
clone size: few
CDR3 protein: CASSPGAGSSYNEQFF
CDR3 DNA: TGTGCCAGCAGCCCAGGGGCAGGGAGCTCCTACAATGAGCAGTTCTTC

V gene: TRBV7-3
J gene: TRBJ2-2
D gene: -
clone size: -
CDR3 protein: CASSFKRTGELFF
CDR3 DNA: TGTGCCAGCAGCTTTAAACGGACCGGGGAGCTGTTTTTT

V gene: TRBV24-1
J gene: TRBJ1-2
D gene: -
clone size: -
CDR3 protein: CATSDLTVDYGYTF
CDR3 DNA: TGTGCCACCAGTGACCTTACGGTAGACTATGGCTACACCTTC

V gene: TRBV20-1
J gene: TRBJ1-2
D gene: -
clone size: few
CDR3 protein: CSARAVRWGNYGYTF
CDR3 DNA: TGCAGTGCTAGAGCTGTCAGATGGGGAAACTATGGCTACACCTTC

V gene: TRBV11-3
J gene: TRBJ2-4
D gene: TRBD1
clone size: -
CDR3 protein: CASSLGQGAFNIQYF
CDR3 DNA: TGTGCCAGCAGCTTGGGACAGGGGGCTTTCAACATTCAGTACTTC

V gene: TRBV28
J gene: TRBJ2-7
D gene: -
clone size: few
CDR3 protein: CASSFSLEQYF
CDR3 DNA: TGTGCCAGCAGTTTTTCTCTCGAGCAGTACTTC

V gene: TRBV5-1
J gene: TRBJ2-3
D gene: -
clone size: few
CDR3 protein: CASSLRQTTDTQYF
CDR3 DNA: TGCGCCAGCAGCCTAAGACAGACAACAGATACGCAGTATTTT

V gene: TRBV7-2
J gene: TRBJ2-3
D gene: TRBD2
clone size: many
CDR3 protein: CASRGLAGKTDTQYF
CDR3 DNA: TGTGCCAGCAGGGGACTAGCGGGAAAGACAGATACGCAGTATTTT

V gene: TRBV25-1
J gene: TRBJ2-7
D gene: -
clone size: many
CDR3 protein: CASSESQDGVQEQYF
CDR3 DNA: TGTGCCAGCAGTGAATCTCAGGATGGCGTACAGGAGCAGTACTTC

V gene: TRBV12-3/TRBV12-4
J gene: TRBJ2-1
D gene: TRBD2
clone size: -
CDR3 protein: CASSELAGVSNEQFF
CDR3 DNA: TGTGCCAGCAGTGAACTAGCGGGAGTGTCAAATGAGCAGTTCTTC

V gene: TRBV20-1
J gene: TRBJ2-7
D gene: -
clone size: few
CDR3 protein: CSARDHSTGNYEQYF
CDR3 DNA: TGCAGTGCTAGAGATCACAGCACTGGGAACTACGAGCAGTACTTC

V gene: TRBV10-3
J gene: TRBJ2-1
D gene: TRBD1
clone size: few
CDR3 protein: CAISGDSGGFGEQFF
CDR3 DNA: TGTGCCATCAGCGGGGACAGTGGTGGATTTGGTGAGCAGTTCTTC

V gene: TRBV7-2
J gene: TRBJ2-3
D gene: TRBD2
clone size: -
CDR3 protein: CASSLRRLAGGRNTQYF
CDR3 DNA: TGTGCCAGCAGCTTAAGGAGGTTAGCGGGAGGGCGAAATACGCAGTATTTT

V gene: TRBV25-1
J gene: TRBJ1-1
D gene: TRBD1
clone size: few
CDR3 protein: CASSRDRGPTEAFF
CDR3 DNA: TGTGCCAGCTCCCGGGACAGGGGTCCCACTGAAGCTTTCTTT

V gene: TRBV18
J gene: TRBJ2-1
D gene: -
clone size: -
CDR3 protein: CASSPPQGPSYNEQFF
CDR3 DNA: TGTGCCAGCTCACCACCGCAGGGACCCTCCTACAATGAGCAGTTCTTC

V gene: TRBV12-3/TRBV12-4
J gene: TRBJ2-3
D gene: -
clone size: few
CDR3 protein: CASNHLQGTRADTQYF
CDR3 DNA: TGTGCCAGCAACCACTTACAGGGAACGCGGGCAGATACGCAGTATTTT

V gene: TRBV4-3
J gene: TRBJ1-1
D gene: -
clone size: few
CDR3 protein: CASSQDGGTGTEAFF
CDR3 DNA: TGCGCCAGCAGCCAAGACGGCGGAACGGGGACTGAAGCTTTCTTT

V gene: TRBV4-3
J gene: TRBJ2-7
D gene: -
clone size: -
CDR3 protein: CASSHWGRDKGEQYF
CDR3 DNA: TGCGCCAGCAGCCACTGGGGCCGGGACAAGGGCGAGCAGTACTTC

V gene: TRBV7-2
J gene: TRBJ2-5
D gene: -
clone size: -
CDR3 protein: CASSSWRRETQYF
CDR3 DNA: TGTGCCAGCAGCTCTTGGAGAAGGGAGACCCAGTACTTC

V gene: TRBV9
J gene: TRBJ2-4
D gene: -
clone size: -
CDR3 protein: CASSVGGAKNIQYF
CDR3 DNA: TGTGCCAGCAGCGTAGGCGGGGCCAAAAACATTCAGTACTTC

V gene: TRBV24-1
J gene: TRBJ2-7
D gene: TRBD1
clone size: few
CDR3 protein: CATSDRQGYEQYF
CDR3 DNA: TGTGCCACCAGTGATCGACAGGGGTACGAGCAGTACTTC

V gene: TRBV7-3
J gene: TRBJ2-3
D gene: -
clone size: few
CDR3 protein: CASSYQAGTAGLGTQYF
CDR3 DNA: TGTGCCAGCAGCTATCAAGCCGGGACCGCGGGTTTAGGTACGCAGTATTTT

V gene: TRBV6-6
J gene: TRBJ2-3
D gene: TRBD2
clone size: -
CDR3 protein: CASGIGAGGHTDTQYF
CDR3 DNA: TGTGCCAGCGGGATCGGAGCGGGAGGGCACACAGATACGCAGTATTTT

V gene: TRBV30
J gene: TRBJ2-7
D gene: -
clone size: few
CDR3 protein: CAWSFTTSSYEQYF
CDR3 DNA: TGTGCCTGGAGTTTTACTACCAGCTCCTACGAGCAGTACTTC

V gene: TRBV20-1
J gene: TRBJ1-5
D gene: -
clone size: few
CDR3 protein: CSARGVFSGTPSNQPQHF
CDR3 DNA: TGCAGTGCTAGAGGGGTATTCTCCGGGACACCGAGCAATCAGCCCCAGCATTTT

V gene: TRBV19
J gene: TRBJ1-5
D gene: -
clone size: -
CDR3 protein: CASSLTGTPSNQPQHF
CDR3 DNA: TGTGCCAGTAGCCTTACCGGGACACCTAGCAATCAGCCCCAGCATTTT